This TCR beta chain was identified during a study of blood T cell repertoires in COVID-19. About the research overall: There were acute and convalescent COVID-19 samples, and they came from the United States, Italy and Spain. Sources were T cells, B-cell-depleted T cells, or PBMCs; the material itself was cDNA or gDNA.

This CDR3 region has 13 residues. Germline V lookup: CDR1 SGHAT, CDR2 FQNNGV. V dropped 5 bases and J dropped 7 bases, with 9 bases sitting between them. The protocol was immunoSEQ multiplex PCR, while the TCRdb copy is restricted to in-frame clones and leaves out a portion. The sample yields more than 100,000 clones, around 87% seen once. This clone is a singleton in its sample. The chain couples TRBV11-2 to TRBJ1-6; D not resolved. The sequenced material came from peripheral blood. The clonotype was recovered from a man in his fifties with active COVID-19. CDR3 region: CASSVSRNSPLHF. The CDR3 DNA reads TGTGCCAGCAGCGTTAGTAGAAATTCACCCCTCCACTTT.